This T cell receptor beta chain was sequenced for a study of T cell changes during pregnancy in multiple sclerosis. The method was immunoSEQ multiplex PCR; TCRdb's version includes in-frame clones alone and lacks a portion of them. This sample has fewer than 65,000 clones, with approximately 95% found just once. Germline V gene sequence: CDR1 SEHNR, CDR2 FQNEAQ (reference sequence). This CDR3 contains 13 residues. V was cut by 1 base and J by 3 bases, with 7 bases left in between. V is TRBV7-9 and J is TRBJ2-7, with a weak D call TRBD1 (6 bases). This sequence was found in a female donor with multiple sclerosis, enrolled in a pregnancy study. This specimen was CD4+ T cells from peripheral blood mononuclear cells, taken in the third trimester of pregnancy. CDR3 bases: TGTGCCAGCAGCTTAGAAGGGGGCTACGAGCAGTACTTC. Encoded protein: CASSLEGGYEQYF.